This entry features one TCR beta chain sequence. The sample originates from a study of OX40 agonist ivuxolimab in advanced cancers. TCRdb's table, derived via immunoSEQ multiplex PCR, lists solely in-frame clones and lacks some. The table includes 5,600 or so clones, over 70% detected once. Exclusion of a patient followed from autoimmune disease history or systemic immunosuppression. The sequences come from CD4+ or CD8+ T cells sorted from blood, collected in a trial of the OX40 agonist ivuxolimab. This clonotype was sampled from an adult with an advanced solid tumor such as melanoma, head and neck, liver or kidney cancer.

The CDR3 here is CASSTQGYTEAFF. CDR3 nucleotide sequence: TGCGCCAGCAGCACACAGGGGTACACTGAAGCTTTCTTT. The rearrangement uses TRBV5-1 and TRBJ1-1; 7 bases fit TRBD1. The CDR3 has 13 residues. V was pared by 4 bases and J by 3 bases, with 3 bases of the junction left unmatched. Germline CDR1 is SGHRS and CDR2 is YFSETQ.